This T cell receptor beta chain derives from a study of blood T cells in healthy people across ages. The sample holds many counts of this clonotype. The antigen remains unidentified. Germline V gene sequence: CDR1 SQVTM, CDR2 ANQGSEA. CDR3 size: 13 residues. The junction had 4 bases not matched to a gene; V was cut back by 4 bases and J by 1 base. Whole-study findings and limits: Getting older went along with TCR beta diversity per million T cells dropping roughly linearly.

Primers used in a second PCR of roughly 6 to 11 cycles were a sample-barcoded 5' primer and a J-beta primer mix. Every individual sample yielded 2.5 million or more paired-end reads (each containing CDR3). TCRdb re-called the 5' RACE reads through MiXCR, storing one row per CDR3 protein. The sample holds around 2 million distinct CDR3 sequences, roughly two fifths seen once. Material for sequencing was blood. The chain combines TRBV29-1 with TRBJ2-7, with TRBD1 identical over 7 bases. This TCR derives from a human donor in good health. The CDR3 reads CSVGQGRSYEQYF. In DNA, the CDR3 is TGCAGCGTTGGACAGGGTCGGTCCTACGAGCAGTACTTC.